These 29 T cell receptor beta chains were sequenced from one sample in a study of blood T cell repertoires in COVID-19. Sequenced by immunoSEQ multiplex PCR; TCRdb stores in-frame clones only, minus some. The sample has over 150,000 clones, approximately 86% seen once. The sample consisted of peripheral blood. These receptors all stem from a man aged 40-55 years with active or convalescent COVID-19.

The V and J genes are TRBV27 and TRBJ1-2; D not certain. In germline, CDR1 is MNHEY, CDR2 SMNVEV (reference sequence). Trimming left V 4 bases short and J 5 bases short, with 5 bases between. The CDR3 spans 11 residues. The CDR3 DNA reads TGTGCCAGCAGTTCGGGGTATGGCTACACCTTC. Translation gives CASSSGYGYTF.

V gene TRBV12-3 or TRBV12-4 combines with J gene TRBJ1-1, with D unclear. The CDR3 is 13 amino acids. The V end lost 5 bases, the J end lost 2 bases, and 9 bases lay between the germline ends. CDR3 region: CASSISTNTEAFF. The CDR3 DNA reads as TGTGCCAGCAGTATAAGTACAAACACTGAAGCTTTCTTT.

V and J are TRBV13 and TRBJ1-1; D remains unclear. CDR3 length: 14 amino acids. Trimming cost V 2 bases and J 0 bases, with 7 bases left between them. Germline loops: CDR1 PRHDT, CDR2 FYEKMQ (reference sequence). The CDR3 DNA sequence: TGTGCCAGCAGCTTAAGAGGGCTGAACACTGAAGCTTTCTTT. Amino acids: CASSLRGLNTEAFF. Based on the CDR3 plus reference TRBV13 and TRBJ1-1, the full variable domain is AAGVIQSPRHLIKEKRETATLKCYPIPRHDTVYWYQQGPGQDPQFLISFYEKMQSDKGSIPDRFSAQQFSDYHSELNMSSLELGDSALYFCASSLRGLNTEAFFGQGTRLTVV.

This sequence joins TRBV7-9 and TRBJ2-1; 7 bases are a match to TRBD2. Germline CDR1 reads SEHNR; CDR2 reads FQNEAQ (reference sequence). There are 16 residues in the CDR3. Trimming removed 3 bases from V and 9 bases from J; junction bases left unmatched: 14. The CDR3 bases are TGTGCCAGCAGCTTGAGTTCTGGTCTAGCGGCCTTTGAGCAGTTCTTC. Protein: CASSLSSGLAAFEQFF.

This clone was counted a few times. V is TRBV5-5 and J is TRBJ1-2; 9 nucleotides match TRBD1. This CDR3 is built from 15 residues. Germline values: CDR1 SGHKS, CDR2 YYEKEE (reference sequence). The J segment lost 7 bases and the V segment lost 4 bases, leaving 11 bases of the junction unmatched. CDR3 nucleotides: TGTGCCAGCAGCCCTACGACAGGGGGTGTCTTTGGCTACACCTTC. This sequence encodes CASSPTTGGVFGYTF.

This chain links TRBV2 with TRBJ2-1, with D perhaps TRBD1 (5 bases). Trimming pared 10 bases from V and 7 bases from J, leaving 14 bases between. This CDR3 spans 12 amino acids. Per germline, CDR1 SNHLY and CDR2 FYNNEI. The CDR3 spells CATRWGGNEQFF. CDR3 DNA: TGTGCCACCCGTTGGGGCGGAAATGAGCAGTTCTTC. Using reference TRBV2 and TRBJ2-1 for the parts outside the CDR3, the full variable domain is EPEVTQTPSHQVTQMGQEVILRCVPISNHLYFYWYRQILGQKVEFLVSFYNNEISEKSEIFDDQFSVERPDGSNFTLKIRSTKLEDSAMYFCATRWGGNEQFFGPGTRLTVL.

The chain employs TRBV11-2 and TRBJ1-1, with TRBD1 as a possible D gene (6 bases). The CDR3 is 14 amino acids. The V and J ends lost 4 bases and 0 bases respectively, with 9 bases between them. The germline CDR1 and CDR2 sequences are SGHAT and FQNNGV. The CDR3 here is CASSSDSMNTEAFF. DNA for the CDR3: TGTGCCAGCAGCTCGGACAGCATGAACACTGAAGCTTTCTTT.

V gene TRBV5-1 combines with J gene TRBJ1-1, with a tentative D call TRBD1 (5 bases). The germline gives CDR1 SGHRS, CDR2 YFSETQ. The CDR3 spans 14 residues. V lost 3 bases and J lost 5, with 14 bases in between. The CDR3 here is CASSSGARGTEAFF. CDR3 coding DNA: TGCGCCAGCAGCTCCGGAGCACGGGGGACTGAAGCTTTCTTT.

The V gene is TRBV9, the J gene TRBJ2-4, with 8 bases lining up with TRBD2. Germline lookup yields CDR1 SGDLS and CDR2 YYNGEE. This CDR3 contains 16 residues. Germline trimming cut 4 bases from V and 1 base from J; bases unmatched to any gene: 7. In DNA form, the CDR3 reads TGTGCCAGCAGCTCATTAGCGGGGTCGGCCAAAAACATTCAGTACTTC. Encoded protein: CASSSLAGSAKNIQYF.

This chain connects TRBV2 to TRBJ2-1; D gene uncertain. Germline V gene data show CDR1 as SNHLY and CDR2 as FYNNEI. The CDR3 covers 13 residues. V was clipped by 3 bases and J by 5 bases, with 8 bases between them. The CDR3 sequence is CASSDYRNNEQFF. In nucleotides, the CDR3 is TGTGCCAGCAGTGATTACAGAAACAATGAGCAGTTCTTC.

This chain joins TRBV10-3 and TRBJ1-5; 8 positions match TRBD1. The CDR3 length is 14 residues. J lost 0 bases, V lost 7 bases, and 2 bases had no gene match. CDR1 is ENHRY, CDR2 SYGVKD, per germline. CDR3 nucleotides: TGTGCCATCAAAGGACAGGGTAGCAATCAGCCCCAGCATTTT. It encodes CAIKGQGSNQPQHF.

J is TRBJ2-1 and V is TRBV14; 15 bases map to TRBD2. CDR3 length: 16 amino acids. Germline V gene lookup returns CDR1 SGHDN and CDR2 FVKESK. J was trimmed by 6 bases and V by 4 bases; bases with no gene match: 4. The CDR3 spells CASSPTGLAGGNEQFF. CDR3 coding DNA: TGTGCCAGCAGCCCGACGGGACTAGCGGGGGGCAATGAGCAGTTCTTC.

The V gene is TRBV11-2, the J gene TRBJ2-7; TRBD2 is a possible D gene (5 bases). The CDR3 contains 13 residues. The ends were cut back, 2 bases at V and 5 bases at J, with 10 bases in the middle. The germline gives CDR1 SGHAT, CDR2 FQNNGV. CDR3 nucleotide sequence: TGTGCCAGCAGCTTATCCCAGAGGGACGAGCAGTACTTC. Residues: CASSLSQRDEQYF.

The DNA for the CDR3 is TGTGCCAGCAGCCTGGGGTCCAGCGGGGGAAGCAATGAGCAGTTCTTC. Translating gives CASSLGSSGGSNEQFF. V usage is TRBV11-3 and J usage is TRBJ2-1; 8 bases are shared with TRBD2. The V gene's germline CDR1 is SGHNT and CDR2 YENEEA. The CDR3 consists of 16 residues. The junction had 12 bases not matched to a gene; V was cut back by 5 bases and J by 6 bases.

The rearrangement uses TRBV7-9 and TRBJ2-1, with 12 positions matching TRBD2. Germline V CDR1 and CDR2: SEHNR, FQNEAQ (reference sequence). J was trimmed by 4 bases and V by 5 bases; bases with no gene match: 12. The CDR3 spans 18 residues. CDR3 residues: CASSPIRGLAGGYNEQFF. In DNA, the CDR3 is TGTGCCAGCAGCCCTATCCGAGGGCTAGCGGGGGGGTACAATGAGCAGTTCTTC.

The chain employs TRBV2 and TRBJ2-5; tentative D call: TRBD2 (6 bases). Trimming pared 7 bases from V and 5 bases from J, leaving 8 bases between. This CDR3 contains 11 residues. CDR1 and CDR2 from the germline V gene are SNHLY and FYNNEI. CDR3 coding DNA: TGTGCCAGCACTCGGGGGGAGACCCAGTACTTC. Its protein is CASTRGETQYF.

The rearrangement joins TRBV25-1 to TRBJ1-1, with 9 nucleotides matching TRBD1. Germline trimming cut 5 bases from V and 6 bases from J; bases unmatched to any gene: 10. The CDR3 is made up of 15 amino acids. Germline V gene sequence: CDR1 MGHDK, CDR2 SYGVNS. For the CDR3, the DNA is TGTGCCAGCAGTCCGACAGGGGGAGGGGGTGCTGAAGCTTTCTTT. This sequence encodes CASSPTGGGGAEAFF.

The chain links TRBV4-3 to TRBJ2-1; 12 bases map to TRBD2. This CDR3 comprises 17 residues. V lost 0 bases to trimming and J lost 8 bases; unmatched junction nucleotides: 8. Germline-derived CDR1 and CDR2 are LGHNA and YSLEER. CDR3 in amino acids: CASSQESLAGGPDEQFF. DNA of the CDR3: TGCGCCAGCAGCCAAGAGAGTCTAGCGGGGGGGCCTGATGAGCAGTTCTTC.

This chain connects TRBV19 to TRBJ1-4; D is unresolved. Germline-derived CDR1 and CDR2 are LNHDA and SQIVND (reference sequence). V lost 1 base and J lost 12, with 9 bases in between. The CDR3 has 12 residues. DNA for the CDR3: TGTGCCAGTAGTATAGGCGGAGGAGAACTGTTTTTT. Residues: CASSIGGGELFF.

The chain joins TRBV7-8 to TRBJ1-1; 7 bases match TRBD1. The germline V gene encodes CDR1 SGHVS and CDR2 FQNEAQ. V gave up 3 bases and J gave up 2 bases; unmatched junction bases: 9. This CDR3 is 16 amino acids long. The CDR3 nucleotides are TGTGCCAGCAGCTTCTCGCGACAGGGACGAAACACTGAAGCTTTCTTT. It is translated as CASSFSRQGRNTEAFF.

The chain couples TRBV2 to TRBJ2-5; TRBD2 agrees at 9 bases. V lost 5 bases and J lost 5; bases outside the gene matches: 9. This CDR3 spans 15 amino acids. Looked up from germline, CDR1 is SNHLY and CDR2 is FYNNEI. The CDR3 loop is CASSPGLAADETQYF. The CDR3 DNA sequence: TGTGCCAGCAGTCCGGGACTAGCTGCAGATGAGACCCAGTACTTC.

The chain recombines TRBV19 with TRBJ2-5; TRBD2 is a possible D gene (5 bases). Trimming pared 5 bases from V and 7 bases from J, leaving 11 bases between. The V gene's germline CDR1 is LNHDA and CDR2 SQIVND (reference sequence). This CDR3 has 12 amino acids. CDR3 loop: CASSPGFGTQYF. For the CDR3, the DNA is TGTGCCAGTAGTCCGGGGTTTGGGACCCAGTACTTC.

This chain joins TRBV19 and TRBJ1-1; TRBD1 aligns across 7 bases. CDR1 is LNHDA and CDR2 is SQIVND in the germline V gene (reference sequence). The CDR3 spans 13 residues. The V and J ends lost 4 bases and 2 bases, in that order; junction bases with no gene match: 1. The CDR3 DNA is TGTGCCAGTAGTAGACAGGGCAACACTGAAGCTTTCTTT. It codes for CASSRQGNTEAFF. Full variable domain (missing parts from reference TRBV19 and TRBJ1-1): DGGITQSPKYLFRKEGQNVTLSCEQNLNHDAMYWYRQDPGQGLRLIYYSQIVNDFQKGDIAEGYSVSREKKESFPLTVTSAQKNPTAFYLCASSRQGNTEAFFGQGTRLTVV.

This chain connects TRBV29-1 to TRBJ2-1, with D perhaps TRBD1 (6 bases). Germline CDR1 is SQVTM and CDR2 is ANQGSEA. This CDR3 region has 12 residues. V was pared by 6 bases and J by 2 bases, with 8 bases between. The CDR3 DNA reads TGCAGCGTGACAGGTGCCTACAATGAGCAGTTCTTC. It yields the protein CSVTGAYNEQFF.

This rearrangement joins TRBV12-3 or TRBV12-4 to TRBJ1-2, with TRBD1 as a possible D gene (5 bases). The CDR3 has 12 amino acids. Trimming removed 6 bases from V and 2 bases from J, with 7 bases in between. The CDR3 region has the DNA TGTGCCAGCAGCGCAGGGAACTATGGCTACACCTTC. This encodes CASSAGNYGYTF.

The chain has TRBV6-1 and TRBJ2-7, with D possibly matching TRBD1 (6 bases). Per germline, CDR1 MNHNS and CDR2 SASEGT. The CDR3 covers 14 residues. Trimming left V 1 base short and J 3 bases short, with 10 bases between. CDR3 amino acids: CASSEVGQSYEQYF. CDR3 coding DNA: TGTGCCAGCAGTGAAGTCGGACAGAGCTACGAGCAGTACTTC.

The rearrangement joins TRBV28 to TRBJ1-1, with D possibly matching TRBD1 (5 bases). Germline V gene lookup returns CDR1 MDHEN and CDR2 SYDVKM. There are 13 residues in the CDR3. Trimming shortened V by 6 bases and J by 3 bases, and 11 bases separated the two germline ends. DNA for the CDR3: TGTGCCAGCAGGCGTCAAGGGGACACTGAAGCTTTCTTT. It codes for CASRRQGDTEAFF.

The V and J genes are TRBV14 and TRBJ2-3; D perhaps matches TRBD2 (6 bases). CDR3 length: 12 residues. Trimming took 4 bases from V and 5 from J, leaving 7 bases between them. Germline V gives CDR1 SGHDN, CDR2 FVKESK. CDR3 in DNA: TGTGCCAGCAGCCCGGGGGTAGATACGCAGTATTTT. Amino acids: CASSPGVDTQYF.

V is TRBV5-6 and J is TRBJ1-5, with D possibly matching TRBD1 (5 bases). Trimming cost V 4 bases and J 3 bases, with 20 bases left between them. Germline assignment: CDR1 SGHDT and CDR2 YYEEEE. The CDR3 has 17 residues. The CDR3: CASSLRGLSRANQPQHF. CDR3 in DNA: TGTGCCAGCAGCCTGCGGGGTCTCAGCAGGGCCAATCAGCCCCAGCATTTT. Using reference TRBV5-6 and TRBJ1-5 for the parts outside the CDR3, the full variable domain is DAGVTQSPTHLIKTRGQQVTLRCSPKSGHDTVSWYQQALGQGPQFIFQYYEEEERQRGNFPDRFSGHQFPNYSSELNVNALLLGDSALYLCASSLRGLSRANQPQHFGDGTRLSIL.